Listed below are T cell receptor beta chains from one sample, sequenced in a study of blood T cell repertoires in COVID-19. TCRdb's table, derived via immunoSEQ multiplex PCR, lists solely in-frame clones and lacks some. The sample includes some 20,000 clones, 85% to 90% of them seen just once. Sequenced material: peripheral blood. These receptors came from a human donor in a cohort sampled during active COVID-19. Each CDR3 is given with its conserved first and last residue. A D gene is named only where the DNA matches it firmly. Clone size is not always given. Where it is, it says once, few, many or a class for expanded clones.

J,length,V,size,D,CDR3,DNA
TRBJ2-7,15,TRBV7-8,once,TRBD2,CASSEIAGGPYEQYF,TGTGCCAGCAGCGAAATAGCGGGAGGCCCCTACGAGCAGTACTTC
TRBJ2-7,16,TRBV5-4,-,-,CASSLGRQASRYEQYF,TGTGCCAGCAGCTTGGGCCGGCAGGCGAGCAGATACGAGCAGTACTTC
TRBJ1-2,11,TRBV4-2,few,-,CASGEQGGYTF,TGTGCCAGCGGGGAGCAGGGGGGCTACACCTTC
TRBJ1-1,13,TRBV7-8,-,-,CASSSGQKSEAFF,TGTGCCAGCAGCTCCGGACAGAAGAGTGAAGCTTTCTTT
TRBJ2-6,16,TRBV27,-,TRBD1,CASSLGRGSGANVLTF,TGTGCCAGCAGTTTAGGCAGGGGGTCTGGGGCCAACGTCCTGACTTTC
TRBJ2-1,12,TRBV7-8,-,-,CARRDKPNEQFF,TGTGCCCGTCGGGACAAACCGAATGAGCAGTTCTTC
TRBJ2-7,15,TRBV5-1,-,TRBD1,CASSEQGGSGYEQYF,TGCGCCAGCAGCGAGCAAGGGGGCTCGGGCTACGAGCAGTACTTC
TRBJ2-1,15,TRBV5-1,-,TRBD1,CASSWGQGGNNEQFF,TGCGCCAGCAGCTGGGGACAGGGGGGAAACAATGAGCAGTTCTTC
TRBJ1-1,12,TRBV30,-,TRBD1,CAWTDRVFEAFF,TGTGCCTGGACGGACAGGGTATTTGAAGCTTTCTTT
TRBJ1-1,13,TRBV19,-,-,CASSTDYYTEAFF,TGTGCCAGTAGCACCGACTATTACACTGAAGCTTTCTTT
TRBJ1-5,14,TRBV28,-,-,CASSLSGRNQPQHF,TGTGCCAGCAGTTTATCTGGGCGAAATCAGCCCCAGCATTTT
TRBJ1-2,15,TRBV18,once,-,CASSPSTRAEYGYTF,TGTGCCAGCTCACCATCAACGAGGGCGGAGTATGGCTACACCTTC